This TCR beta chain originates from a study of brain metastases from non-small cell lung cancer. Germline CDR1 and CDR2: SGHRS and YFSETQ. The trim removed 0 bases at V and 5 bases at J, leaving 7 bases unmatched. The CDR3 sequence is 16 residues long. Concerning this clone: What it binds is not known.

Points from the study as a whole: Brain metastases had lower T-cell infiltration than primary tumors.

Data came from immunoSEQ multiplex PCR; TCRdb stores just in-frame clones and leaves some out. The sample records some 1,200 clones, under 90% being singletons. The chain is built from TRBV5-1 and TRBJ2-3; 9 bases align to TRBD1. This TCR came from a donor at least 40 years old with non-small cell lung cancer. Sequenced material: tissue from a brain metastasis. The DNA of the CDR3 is TGCGCCAGCAGCTTGGCCTCACAGGGGGCTGGAGATACGCAGTATTTT. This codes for CASSLASQGAGDTQYF.